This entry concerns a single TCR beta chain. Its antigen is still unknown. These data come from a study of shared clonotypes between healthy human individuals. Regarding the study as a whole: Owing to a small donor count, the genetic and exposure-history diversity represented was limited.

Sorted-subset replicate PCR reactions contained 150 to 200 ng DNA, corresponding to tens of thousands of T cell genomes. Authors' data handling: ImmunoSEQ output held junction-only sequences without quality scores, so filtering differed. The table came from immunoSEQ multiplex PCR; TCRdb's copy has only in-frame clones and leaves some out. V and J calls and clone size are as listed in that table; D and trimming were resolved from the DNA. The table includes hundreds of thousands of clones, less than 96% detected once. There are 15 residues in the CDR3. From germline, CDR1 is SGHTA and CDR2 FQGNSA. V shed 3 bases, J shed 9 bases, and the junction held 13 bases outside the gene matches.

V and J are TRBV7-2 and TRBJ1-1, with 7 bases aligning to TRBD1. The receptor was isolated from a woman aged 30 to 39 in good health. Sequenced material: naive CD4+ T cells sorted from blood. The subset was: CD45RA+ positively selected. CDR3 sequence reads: CASSLGQGDNSQAFF. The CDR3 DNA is TGTGCCAGCAGCTTGGGGCAGGGGGATAATAGTCAAGCTTTCTTT.